The 18 T cell receptor beta chains given below trace back to one sample, sequenced in a study of blood T cell repertoires in COVID-19. This table comes from immunoSEQ multiplex PCR, and its TCRdb copy is limited to in-frame clones, with some not included. The sample gives about 300,000 clones, approximately 89% of which show up once; around 1.9% is in the top ten. The sequencing input was peripheral blood. The receptors originated from a woman aged 25-40 years with COVID-19, enrolled during active disease.

CDR3 sequence: CASSQGGTWTSTDTQYF. The DNA of the CDR3 is TGTGCCAGCAGCCAAGGGGGGACATGGACCAGCACAGATACGCAGTATTTT. The J gene is TRBJ2-3, the V gene TRBV4-2; tentative D call: TRBD1 (6 bases). Trimming pared 1 base from V and 0 bases from J, leaving 14 bases between. CDR1 LGHNA and CDR2 YNFKEQ come from the germline V gene. This CDR3 is built from 17 residues.

This chain joins TRBV2 and TRBJ2-3; tentative D call: TRBD1 (5 bases). Between the trimmed V and J ends, which lost 3 bases and 1 base, there was a span of 5 bases. Germline loops: CDR1 SNHLY, CDR2 FYNNEI. This CDR3 has 13 residues. This CDR3 is CASSDRGTDTQYF. CDR3 DNA: TGTGCCAGCAGTGACAGGGGCACAGATACGCAGTATTTT.

The chain couples TRBV7-9 to TRBJ2-1, with 8 nucleotides matching TRBD1. The ends lost 1 base at V and 1 base at J; junction bases unmatched: 0. CDR1 is SEHNR, CDR2 FQNEAQ, per germline (reference sequence). The CDR3 runs 15 residues. In DNA, the CDR3 is TGTGCCAGCAGCTTAGGGACAGGGTCCTACAATGAGCAGTTCTTC. Amino acid sequence: CASSLGTGSYNEQFF. The entire variable domain, with the rest obtained from reference TRBV7-9 and TRBJ2-1, is as follows: DTGVSQNPRHKITKRGQNVTFRCDPISEHNRLYWYRQTLGQGPEFLTYFQNEAQLEKSRLLSDRFSAERPKGSFSTLEIQRTEQGDSAMYLCASSLGTGSYNEQFFGPGTRLTVL.

For the CDR3, the DNA is TGCGCCAGCAGCTTGTCAGGGGGTAGCAATCAGCCCCAGCATTTT. Amino acids: CASSLSGGSNQPQHF. V is TRBV5-1 and J is TRBJ1-5; TRBD1 matches 7 bases. The CDR3 is 15 residues long. V lost 1 base and J lost 0; bases outside the gene matches: 1. CDR1 and CDR2 from the germline V gene are SGHRS and YFSETQ.

The rearrangement uses TRBV27 and TRBJ1-2; D is undetermined. There are 14 residues in the CDR3. Trimming took 5 bases from V and 3 from J, leaving 13 bases between them. Germline CDR1 MNHEY, CDR2 SMNVEV (reference sequence). The CDR3 DNA reads as TGTGCCAGCAGTCCCTTCCGGGGTGACTATGGCTACACCTTC. Translated, it gives CASSPFRGDYGYTF.

The rearrangement uses TRBV5-1 and TRBJ2-1; TRBD1 matches 9 bases. The CDR3 loop spans 15 amino acids. Unmatched junction bases numbered 7, after V lost 4 bases and J lost 5 bases. Germline V CDR1 and CDR2: SGHRS, YFSETQ. Here the CDR3 reads CASSNRDRVHNEQFF. The CDR3 DNA follows: TGCGCCAGCAGCAACCGGGACAGGGTCCACAATGAGCAGTTCTTC.

The rearrangement joins TRBV19 to TRBJ1-5; D unclear. Trimming removed 4 bases at V and 7 bases at J, with 8 bases between. In germline, CDR1 is LNHDA, CDR2 SQIVND (reference sequence). The CDR3 runs 12 residues. In DNA form, the CDR3 reads TGTGCCAGTAGTAGTACAGTGCAGCCCCAGCATTTT. This codes for CASSSTVQPQHF.

The chain recombines TRBV3-1 (or the pseudogene TRBV3-2) with TRBJ2-5, with 8 nucleotides matching TRBD2. The CDR3 sequence is 14 residues long. V shed 0 bases, J shed 5 bases, and the junction held 2 bases outside the gene matches. Per germline, CDR1 LGHDT and CDR2 YNNKEL (reference sequence). The CDR3 sequence: CASSQELADETQYF. CDR3 bases: TGTGCCAGCAGCCAAGAACTAGCGGACGAGACCCAGTACTTC.

The rearrangement links TRBV27 to TRBJ1-5; D gene unclear. In germline, CDR1 is MNHEY, CDR2 SMNVEV (reference sequence). The CDR3 runs 14 residues. Trimming removed 2 bases at V and 3 bases at J, with 8 bases between. DNA of the CDR3: TGTGCCAGCAGTTTAAGTCAACACAATCAGCCCCAGCATTTT. Protein sequence: CASSLSQHNQPQHF.

CDR3 amino acids: CASSLEPGGAGGYTF. The DNA for the CDR3 is TGTGCCAGCAGCTTAGAGCCAGGGGGCGCGGGTGGCTACACCTTC. The gene calls are TRBV7-2 and TRBJ1-2, with TRBD1 identical over 8 bases. With 1 base clipped from V and 7 bases from J, the junction kept 8 bases outside the gene matches. The length of the CDR3 is 15 residues. In germline, CDR1 is SGHTA, CDR2 FQGNSA.

The chain links TRBV12-3 or TRBV12-4 to TRBJ1-2, with TRBD1 identical over 7 bases. V lost 8 bases, J lost 2 bases, and 2 bases stayed unmatched. CDR3 length: 12 residues. This CDR3 is CASLQGNYGYTF. CDR3 in DNA: TGTGCCAGCCTACAGGGGAACTATGGCTACACCTTC.

The chain recombines TRBV10-2 with TRBJ1-4; D not certain. Germline V gene lookup returns CDR1 WSHSY and CDR2 SAAADI. Trimming took 1 base from V and 8 from J, leaving 14 bases between them. The CDR3 sequence is 15 residues long. CDR3 sequence reads: CASSEWGADGEKLFF. The DNA of the CDR3 is TGCGCCAGCAGTGAGTGGGGAGCTGACGGCGAAAAACTGTTTTTT.

This rearrangement joins TRBV6-6 to TRBJ1-4, with unresolved D. The V gene's germline CDR1 is MNHNY and CDR2 SVGAGI (reference sequence). This CDR3 region has 14 residues. Trimming left V 2 bases short and J 8 bases short, with 12 bases between. This chain's CDR3 is CASSYVFEREKLFF. DNA of the CDR3: TGTGCCAGCAGTTACGTCTTCGAGCGGGAAAAACTGTTTTTT.

This clone was seen once. This chain joins TRBV28 and TRBJ2-1; 11 bases line up with TRBD2. V lost 1 base and J lost 3; bases outside the gene matches: 2. The CDR3 runs 16 residues. In germline, CDR1 is MDHEN, CDR2 SYDVKM. The CDR3 region is CASSLLAGGIYNEQFF. CDR3 nucleotides: TGTGCCAGCAGTTTATTAGCGGGGGGGATCTACAATGAGCAGTTCTTC.

This chain connects TRBV3-1 (or the pseudogene TRBV3-2) to TRBJ1-1; the match to TRBD1 covers 7 bases. The CDR3 contains 12 residues. J was trimmed by 8 bases and V by 4 bases; bases with no gene match: 4. The germline gives CDR1 LGHDT, CDR2 YNNKEL (reference sequence). CDR3 loop: CASSRGDREAFF. CDR3 nucleotide sequence: TGTGCCAGCAGCCGCGGGGACAGAGAAGCTTTCTTT.

This rearrangement joins TRBV5-1 to TRBJ1-5; 7 nucleotides line up with TRBD1. V trimming: 4 bases; J trimming: 1 base; junction bases outside the gene matches: 5. There are 15 residues in the CDR3. CDR1 and CDR2 from the germline V gene are SGHRS and YFSETQ. CDR3 in DNA: TGCGCCAGCAGCACCGGGGACAGCAGCAATCAGCCCCAGCATTTT. As protein: CASSTGDSSNQPQHF. The full variable domain, in which reference TRBV5-1 and TRBJ1-5 provide the parts outside the CDR3, is KAGVTQTPRYLIKTRGQQVTLSCSPISGHRSVSWYQQTPGQGLQFLFEYFSETQRNKGNFPGRFSGRQFSNSRSEMNVSTLELGDSALYLCASSTGDSSNQPQHFGDGTRLSIL.

V gene TRBV3-1 (or the pseudogene TRBV3-2) combines with J gene TRBJ2-4, with a possible D match to TRBD2 (6 bases). V was cut by 3 bases and J by 7 bases, with 13 bases left in between. CDR1 is LGHDT, CDR2 YNNKEL, per germline (reference sequence). The length of the CDR3 is 14 residues. The CDR3 is CASSHVLAGNIQYF. The CDR3 coding sequence is TGTGCCAGCAGCCACGTACTAGCAGGGAACATTCAGTACTTC.

Here the CDR3 DNA reads TGTGCCAGCAGCTTAGCTCCGACAGGGGTCGTTACATACAATGAGCAGTTCTTC. Translating it yields CASSLAPTGVVTYNEQFF. The chain has TRBV11-2 and TRBJ2-1, with TRBD1 matching 8 bases. The CDR3 runs to 18 residues. Germline lookup yields CDR1 SGHAT and CDR2 FQNNGV. V gave up 1 base and J gave up 4 bases; unmatched junction bases: 12.